This T cell receptor beta chain came from a study of immune evolution from preneoplasia to lung adenocarcinoma. Germline values: CDR1 LGHNA, CDR2 YNFKEQ. CDR3 size: 14 residues. Trimming left V 9 bases short and J 4 bases short, with 16 bases between. Nucleic acids came from premalignant or tumor cells enriched by macro-dissection. This clone was observed a handful of times. Method: immunoSEQ multiplex PCR; TCRdb's copy keeps in-frame clones and lacks some. The data contain 27,000 or so clones, about two thirds of them singletons. The chain couples TRBV4-2 to TRBJ2-4; D remains ambiguous. The TCR sequence derives from a person in their sixties with invasive lung adenocarcinoma. Some clones in this sample may be carry-over from other donors' samples. Sequencing used FFPE invasive lung adenocarcinoma tissue. The CDR3 spells CASRPSSGKNIQYF. In DNA, the CDR3 is TGTGCCAGTAGACCTTCAAGTGGGAAAAACATTCAGTACTTC.